The entry below describes one T cell receptor beta chain. There is no known antigen for this receptor. Base qualities were left out, and no much larger clone turns up one base away. V loses 6 bases of germline sequence and J loses 3 bases, and the interval between the two ends is 15 bases. From the germline V gene, CDR1 is ENHRY and CDR2 is SYGVKD. From its cysteine to its phenylalanine, the CDR3 spans 14 amino acids. Only the CDR3 portion is preserved as DNA: 42 bases, with reading frame beginning at the first base. The source of the sample is a study of T cells after yellow fever vaccination (dated by TCRdb to about 2019). Some background on the complete study: The SMART-Seq v4 Ultra Low Input RNA kit was used to prepare libraries from fractions with low cell numbers. Two healthy male donors, one aged 18 to 30 and one aged 30 to 39 years, were included in the cohort. Bulk TCR alpha and beta repertoires were sequenced longitudinally to track T-cell clones before and after primary and booster YFV17D yellow fever vaccination. Blood was collected at multiple timepoints before and after primary and secondary immunization, and bulk PBMC replicates and cell subsets were isolated. The study at large found these results: Computational filtering was required because FACS-sorted repertoires could contain abundant contaminating clonotypes from the bulk population. Because the study included only a couple of donors, the extent to which the findings can be generalized is limited. Compared with the primary T-cell response, the secondary T-cell response was weaker but faster, peaking on day 5 rather than day 15. A small fraction of clonotypes showed up in both the CD4 and CD8 compartments, probably as a result of convergent recombination. After the booster, most of the clones that had expanded following primary vaccination were detected again (around 97% of CD4 and around 87% of CD8), which suggests that memory was broadly maintained.

TCR cDNA was synthesized by 5'RACE template switching, through which a universal primer site and unique molecular identifiers were introduced. Priming for cDNA synthesis came from both the TCR alpha and TCR beta constant segments. Library amplification used two PCR steps, and the second PCR step added sample barcodes and sequencing adapters. Sequencing of libraries was performed on Illumina HiSeq 2500 (2x100 bp) or NovaSeq (2x150 bp). Per the original workflow: MIGEC was used to demultiplex reads and collapse the reads into UMI consensus sequences, and MiXCR was used for V(D)J alignment. Vaccine-responding clonotypes were defined with edgeR using replicate PBMC samples, requiring FDR below 0.01 and a log2 fold change above 5 up to day 15. Each bulk clonotype was labeled CD4 or CD8 based on which sequenced repertoire, CD4 or CD8, contained the clonotype at higher abundance. TCRdb passed the public sequencing reads through fastp at Q25 and MiXCR, retaining productive beta sequences. Entries that share a CDR3 protein sequence are merged under the most common genes and DNA. What appears here as the V and J calls and clone size reflects TCRdb's work, not the paper's. This sample comprises approximately 550,000 distinct CDR3 sequences, approximately 21% of them detected only once. The leading ten clones occupy roughly an eighth of the sample.

The treatment or condition label corresponds to: live attenuated yellow fever vaccine strain. Two biological replicates of bulk PBMCs were collected at each blood-draw timepoint. A standard Ficoll-Paque protocol was used to isolate PBMCs from peripheral blood. TriZol was used to extract RNA from bulk PBMCs, CD4 and CD8 fractions, and dextramer-positive and dextramer-negative fractions. The rearrangement combines TRBV10-3 with TRBJ2-7; the D gene is perhaps TRBD1, from 5 matching bases. The sequence was obtained from a man in his thirties or forties who received the YFV17D yellow fever vaccine. Material: PBMCs, obtained 15 days after the yellow fever booster vaccination. The nucleotides read TGTGCCATCAGGCAGGGTTTCAAACTCTACGAGCAGTACTTC. This encodes CAIRQGFKLYEQYF.